This T cell receptor beta chain is from a study of radiation and T cells in renal cell carcinoma. CDR3 length: 14 amino acids. V lost 2 bases, J lost 6 bases, and 14 bases lay in between. Germline V gives CDR1 MNHEY, CDR2 SVGAGI. Study-wide results and caveats: Top tumor clonotypes rose in blood 2 weeks post-radiation, then contracted. Without pretreatment biopsies, baseline tumor clonotype presence was undetermined.

Turning to this clone: Its specificity is not known.

Using immunoSEQ multiplex PCR, the repertoire was profiled, and TCRdb retains in-frame clones only, with some absent. The sample consists of just over 95,000 clones, around nine tenths of them appearing once. Documented time point: baseline pretreatment blood. Documented treatment: 15 Gy SBRT to primary tumor, nephrectomy 4 weeks later. Serial blood draws occurred at baseline and 2 and 4 weeks post-SBRT. Clear cell pathology was present in this patient's renal cell carcinoma. The chain uses TRBV6-5 and TRBJ2-7, with D possibly TRBD2 on 6 matching bases. The sequence was obtained from a man aged 50-59 years with renal cell carcinoma. The specimen was blood, collected from a patient whose treatment included radiotherapy and nephrectomy. Here the CDR3 reads CASSYHGRGSEQYF. CDR3 sequence (DNA): TGTGCCAGCAGTTACCATGGGCGGGGTAGCGAGCAGTACTTC.